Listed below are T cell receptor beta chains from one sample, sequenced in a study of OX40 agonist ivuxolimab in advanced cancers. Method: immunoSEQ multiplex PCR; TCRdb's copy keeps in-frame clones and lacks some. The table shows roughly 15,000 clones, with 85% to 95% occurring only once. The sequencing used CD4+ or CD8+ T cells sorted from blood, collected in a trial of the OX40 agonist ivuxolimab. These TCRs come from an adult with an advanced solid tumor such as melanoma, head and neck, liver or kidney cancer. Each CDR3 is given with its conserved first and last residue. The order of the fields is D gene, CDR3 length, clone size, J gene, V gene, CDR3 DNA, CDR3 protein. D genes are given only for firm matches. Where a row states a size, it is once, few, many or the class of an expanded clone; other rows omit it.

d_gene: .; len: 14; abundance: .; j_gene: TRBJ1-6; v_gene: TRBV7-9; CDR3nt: TGTGCCAGCAGCCCAGCCCCAGATAATTCACCCCTCCACTTT; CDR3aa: CASSPAPDNSPLHF
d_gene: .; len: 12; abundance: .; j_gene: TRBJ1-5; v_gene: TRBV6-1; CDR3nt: TGTGCCAGCAGTGAAGAAGGCCAGCCCCAGCATTTT; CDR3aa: CASSEEGQPQHF
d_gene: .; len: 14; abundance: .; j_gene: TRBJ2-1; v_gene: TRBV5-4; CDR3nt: TGTGCCAGCAGCTTGGGTGGGGCCTACAATGAGCAGTTCTTC; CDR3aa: CASSLGGAYNEQFF
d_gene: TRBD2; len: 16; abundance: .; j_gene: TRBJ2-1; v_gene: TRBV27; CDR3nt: TGTGCCAGCAGTTTATACCAGCGGGAGGATTACAATGAGCAGTTCTTC; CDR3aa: CASSLYQREDYNEQFF
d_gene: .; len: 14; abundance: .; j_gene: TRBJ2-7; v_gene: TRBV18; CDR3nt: TGTGCCAGCTCACGAACCTTGACCCGTTACGAGCAGTACTTC; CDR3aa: CASSRTLTRYEQYF
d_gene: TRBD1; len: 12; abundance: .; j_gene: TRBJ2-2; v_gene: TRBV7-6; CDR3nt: TGTGCCAGCAGGACAGGGTCCGGGGAGCTGTTTTTT; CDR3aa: CASRTGSGELFF
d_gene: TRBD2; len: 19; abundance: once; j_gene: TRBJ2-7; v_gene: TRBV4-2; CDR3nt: TGTGCCAGCAGCCAAGAGCCCGGACTAGCGGGAGGGTTCTCCTACGAGCAGTACTTC; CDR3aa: CASSQEPGLAGGFSYEQYF
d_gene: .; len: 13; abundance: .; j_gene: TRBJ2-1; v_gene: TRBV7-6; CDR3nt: TGTGCCAGCAGCGCCCGGACAGACAATGAGCAGTTCTTC; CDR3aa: CASSARTDNEQFF
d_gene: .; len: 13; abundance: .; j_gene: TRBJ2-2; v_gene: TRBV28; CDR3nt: TGTGCCAGCAGTTTATCCCCGACCGGGGAGCTGTTTTTT; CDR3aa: CASSLSPTGELFF
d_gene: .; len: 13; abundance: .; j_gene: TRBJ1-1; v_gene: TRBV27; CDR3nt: TGTGCCAGCAGTTTAAGAATGAACACTGAAGCTTTCTTT; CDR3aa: CASSLRMNTEAFF
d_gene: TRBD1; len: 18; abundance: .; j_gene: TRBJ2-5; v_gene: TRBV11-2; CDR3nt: TGTGCCAGCAGCTTAGTTTCGGTGACAGGGCCGTACCAAGAGACCCAGTACTTC; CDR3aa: CASSLVSVTGPYQETQYF
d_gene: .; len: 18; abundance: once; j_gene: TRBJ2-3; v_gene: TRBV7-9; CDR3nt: TGTGCCAGCAGCATCCGGGACACCCTAGAATACCCGACAGATACGCAGTATTTT; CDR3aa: CASSIRDTLEYPTDTQYF
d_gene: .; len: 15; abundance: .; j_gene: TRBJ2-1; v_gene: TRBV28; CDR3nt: TGTGCCAGCAGACTAGGACAGCAGCTCTACAATGAGCAGTTCTTC; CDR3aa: CASRLGQQLYNEQFF
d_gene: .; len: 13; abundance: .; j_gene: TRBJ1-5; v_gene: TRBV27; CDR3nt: TGTGCCAGCAGTTTATCAGTGGGCCAGCCCCAGCATTTT; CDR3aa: CASSLSVGQPQHF
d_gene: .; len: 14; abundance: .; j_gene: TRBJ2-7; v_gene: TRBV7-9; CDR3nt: TGTGCCAGCAGAGACGGACATGGCTCCTACGAGCAGTACTTC; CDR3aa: CASRDGHGSYEQYF
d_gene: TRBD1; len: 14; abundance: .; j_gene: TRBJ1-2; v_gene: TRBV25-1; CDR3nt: TGTGCCAGCAGACCTGGAAGGGACAGGAATGGCTACACCTTC; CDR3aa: CASRPGRDRNGYTF
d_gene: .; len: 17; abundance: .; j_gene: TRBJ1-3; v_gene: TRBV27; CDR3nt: TGTGCCAGCAGTTTAAGGGGGGGCGGCTTCTCTGGAAACACCATATATTTT; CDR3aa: CASSLRGGGFSGNTIYF
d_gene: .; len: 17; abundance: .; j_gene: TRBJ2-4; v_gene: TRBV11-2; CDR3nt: TGTGCCAGCAGCTTAGTATTGGGAGGTTTAGCCAAAAACATTCAGTACTTC; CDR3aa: CASSLVLGGLAKNIQYF
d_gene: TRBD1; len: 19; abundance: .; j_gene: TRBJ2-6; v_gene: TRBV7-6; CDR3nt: TGTGCCAGCAGCTTATACACCGGGACAGGGGGATTGGGGGCCAACGTCCTGACTTTC; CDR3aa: CASSLYTGTGGLGANVLTF
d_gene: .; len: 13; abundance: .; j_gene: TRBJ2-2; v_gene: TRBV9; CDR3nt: TGTGCCAGCACCCGGGGAGACACCGGGGAGCTGTTTTTT; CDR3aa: CASTRGDTGELFF
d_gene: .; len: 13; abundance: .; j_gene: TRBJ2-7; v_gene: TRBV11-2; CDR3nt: TGTGCCAGCAGCTTAGGCAGGGCCTACGAGCAGTACTTC; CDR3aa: CASSLGRAYEQYF
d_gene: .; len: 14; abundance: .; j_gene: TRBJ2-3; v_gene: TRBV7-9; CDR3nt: TGTGCCAGCAGCTTAGAGGGGGGGACAGATACGCAGTATTTT; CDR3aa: CASSLEGGTDTQYF
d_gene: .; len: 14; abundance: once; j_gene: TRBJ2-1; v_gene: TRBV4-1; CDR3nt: TGCGCCAGCAGCCAAGATCCAGGTTCGGATGAGCAGTTCTTC; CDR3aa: CASSQDPGSDEQFF
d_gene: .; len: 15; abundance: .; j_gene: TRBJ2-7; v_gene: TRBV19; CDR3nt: TGTGCCAGTAGCTCCGCATTCGGACAAAACCACGAGCAGTACTTC; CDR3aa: CASSSAFGQNHEQYF
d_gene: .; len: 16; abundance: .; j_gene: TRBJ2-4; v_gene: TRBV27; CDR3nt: TGTGCCAGCAGTTTATCGAGGATTTTAGCCAAAAACATTCAGTACTTC; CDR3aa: CASSLSRILAKNIQYF
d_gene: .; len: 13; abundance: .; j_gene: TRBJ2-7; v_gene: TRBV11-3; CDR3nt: TGTGCCAGCAGCTTCGGGACTGCCTACGAGCAGTACTTC; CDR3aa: CASSFGTAYEQYF
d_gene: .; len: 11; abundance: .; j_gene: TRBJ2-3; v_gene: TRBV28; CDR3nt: TGTGCCAGAGAACCCACAGATACGCAGTATTTT; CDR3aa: CAREPTDTQYF
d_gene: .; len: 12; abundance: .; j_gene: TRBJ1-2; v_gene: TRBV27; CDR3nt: TGTGCCAGCAGTTTAGGTGGTGGTGGCTACACCTTC; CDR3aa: CASSLGGGGYTF
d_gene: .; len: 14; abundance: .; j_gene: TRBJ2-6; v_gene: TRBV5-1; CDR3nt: TGCGCCAGCAGCTGGTCCTCTGGGGCCAACGTCCTGACTTTC; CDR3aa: CASSWSSGANVLTF
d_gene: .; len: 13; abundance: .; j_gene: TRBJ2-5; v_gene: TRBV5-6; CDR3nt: TGTGCCAGCAGCTTTTGGTCGGGGGAGACCCAGTACTTC; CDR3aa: CASSFWSGETQYF
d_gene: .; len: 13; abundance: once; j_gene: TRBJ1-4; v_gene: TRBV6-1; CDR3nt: TGTGCCAGCAGTGAAGGGCCAGGACTCGAACTGTTTTTT; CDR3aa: CASSEGPGLELFF
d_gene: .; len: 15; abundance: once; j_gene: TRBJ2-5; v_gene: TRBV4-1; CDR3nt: TGCGCCAGCAGCCAAGGGGGAGGACCTCAAGAGACCCAGTACTTC; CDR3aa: CASSQGGGPQETQYF
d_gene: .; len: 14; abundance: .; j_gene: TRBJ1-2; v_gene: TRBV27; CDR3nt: TGTGCCAGCAGTTTCTACTCGAGCAAGGATGGCTACACCTTC; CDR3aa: CASSFYSSKDGYTF
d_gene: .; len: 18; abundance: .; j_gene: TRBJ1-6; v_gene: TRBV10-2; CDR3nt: TGCGCCAGCAGTGAGGATTCGGGGATGGCCTCCTATAATTCACCCCTCCACTTT; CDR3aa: CASSEDSGMASYNSPLHF
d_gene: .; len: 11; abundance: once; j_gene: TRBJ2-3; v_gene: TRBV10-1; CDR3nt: TGCGCCAGCGCGACTTCAGATACGCAGTATTTT; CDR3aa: CASATSDTQYF
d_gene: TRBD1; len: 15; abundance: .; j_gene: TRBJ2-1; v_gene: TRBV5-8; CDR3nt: TGTGCCAGCAGCGAACCTCGGGACAGGGTAAATGAGCAGTTCTTC; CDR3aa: CASSEPRDRVNEQFF
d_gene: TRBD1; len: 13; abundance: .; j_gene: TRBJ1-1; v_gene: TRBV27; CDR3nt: TGTGCCAGCAGTTACACAGGGGCCGCTGAAGCTTTCTTT; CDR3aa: CASSYTGAAEAFF
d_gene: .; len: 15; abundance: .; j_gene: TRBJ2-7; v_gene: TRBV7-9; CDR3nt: TGTGCCAGCAGCTTGAATCGAGGGGGGGCCCACGAGCAGTACTTC; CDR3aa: CASSLNRGGAHEQYF
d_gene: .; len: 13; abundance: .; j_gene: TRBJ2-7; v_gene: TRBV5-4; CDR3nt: TGTGCCAGCAGCTTGGCCGGGCGTGGCGAGCAGTACTTC; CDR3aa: CASSLAGRGEQYF
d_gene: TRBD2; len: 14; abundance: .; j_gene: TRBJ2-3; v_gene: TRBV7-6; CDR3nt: TGTGCCAGCATGGAGCGGGAGATGCCAGATACGCAGTATTTT; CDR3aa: CASMEREMPDTQYF
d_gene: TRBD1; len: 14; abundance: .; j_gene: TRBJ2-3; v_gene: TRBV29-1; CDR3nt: TGCAGCGTTCCGACAGGGGTTAGCACAGATACGCAGTATTTT; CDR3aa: CSVPTGVSTDTQYF